This record concerns one T cell receptor (beta chain) sequence. The source of the sample is a study of cytomegalovirus exposure and HLA in healthy donors. PCR was performed using 60 Vbeta and 13 Jbeta primers. TCRdb's copy holds only in-frame clones and misses some; the assay was immunoSEQ multiplex PCR. The sample lists 110,000 or so clones, roughly four fifths occurring once. The material sequenced was PBMCs. This TCR came from a middle-aged woman in good health and CMV-seropositive.

CDR3 bases: TGTGCCAGCAGTGTAGAGGGGGCGCCGGGCGAGCAGTACTTC. It codes for CASSVEGAPGEQYF. The chain combines TRBV2 with TRBJ2-7; 7 bases are a match to TRBD1. With V trimmed by 4 bases and J by 6 bases, 9 bases remained unmatched. The CDR3 spans 14 residues. Germline V gives CDR1 SNHLY, CDR2 FYNNEI.